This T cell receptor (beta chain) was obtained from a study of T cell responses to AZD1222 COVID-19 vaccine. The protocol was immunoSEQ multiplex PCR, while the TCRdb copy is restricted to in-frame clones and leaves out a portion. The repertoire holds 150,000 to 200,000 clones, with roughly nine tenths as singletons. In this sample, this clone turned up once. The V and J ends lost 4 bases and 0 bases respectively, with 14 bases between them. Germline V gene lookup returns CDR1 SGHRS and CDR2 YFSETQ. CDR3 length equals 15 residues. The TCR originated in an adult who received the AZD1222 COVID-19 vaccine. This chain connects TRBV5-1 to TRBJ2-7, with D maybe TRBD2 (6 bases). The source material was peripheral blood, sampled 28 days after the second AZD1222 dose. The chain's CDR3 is CASSLFAGSSYEQYF. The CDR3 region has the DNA TGCGCCAGCAGCCTCTTTGCGGGGAGCTCCTACGAGCAGTACTTC.